This is a list of T cell receptor beta chains from one sample in a study of cytomegalovirus exposure and HLA in healthy donors. Assay used: immunoSEQ multiplex PCR; TCRdb lists only in-frame clones, some missing. The sample yields about 140,000 clones, roughly three quarters seen once. Sequenced input: PBMCs. These receptors originate from a male donor in good health and CMV-seronegative. Both conserved end residues are part of each CDR3. The D gene is left open where the match is weak. Not all rows give a size; the values are once, few, many and, for expanded clones, a class.

cdr3_aa: CASSALGVAGPAAELFF
cdr3_nt: TGCGCCAGCAGCGCATTGGGGGTAGCGGGGCCCGCGGCGGAGCTGTTTTTT
j_call: TRBJ2-2
clone_size: few
v_call: TRBV4-1
d_call: TRBD2
cdr3_length: 17

cdr3_aa: CASSLGQGYGYTF
cdr3_nt: TGTGCCAGCAGCTTAGGACAGGGCTATGGCTACACCTTC
j_call: TRBJ1-2
clone_size: .
v_call: TRBV11-2
d_call: TRBD1
cdr3_length: 13

cdr3_aa: CASSRGEGDTQYF
cdr3_nt: TGTGCCAGTAGTCGCGGGGAGGGAGATACGCAGTATTTT
j_call: TRBJ2-3
clone_size: .
v_call: TRBV19
d_call: TRBD2
cdr3_length: 13

cdr3_aa: CASRDRDRSNQPQHF
cdr3_nt: TGTGCCAGCAGAGACCGGGACAGGAGCAATCAGCCCCAGCATTTT
j_call: TRBJ1-5
clone_size: few
v_call: TRBV6-5
d_call: TRBD1
cdr3_length: 15

cdr3_aa: CASSVARRDTQYF
cdr3_nt: TGTGCCAGCAGCGTAGCTAGGAGAGATACGCAGTATTTT
j_call: TRBJ2-3
clone_size: .
v_call: TRBV9
d_call: .
cdr3_length: 13

cdr3_aa: CASSPGQGLKEQYF
cdr3_nt: TGTGCCAGCAGTCCCGGACAGGGCTTGAAAGAGCAGTACTTC
j_call: TRBJ2-7
clone_size: few
v_call: TRBV27
d_call: TRBD1
cdr3_length: 14

cdr3_aa: CASSLAPPGQSYNEQFF
cdr3_nt: TGTGCCAGCAGCTTAGCGCCCCCGGGACAGTCCTACAATGAGCAGTTCTTC
j_call: TRBJ2-1
clone_size: .
v_call: TRBV7-2
d_call: TRBD1
cdr3_length: 17

cdr3_aa: CASSLELAGEYGELFF
cdr3_nt: TGCGCCAGCAGCTTGGAACTAGCGGGGGAATACGGGGAGCTGTTTTTT
j_call: TRBJ2-2
clone_size: .
v_call: TRBV5-1
d_call: TRBD2
cdr3_length: 16

cdr3_aa: CASSPGTDTQYF
cdr3_nt: TGTGCCAGCTCACCCGGGACAGATACGCAGTATTTT
j_call: TRBJ2-3
clone_size: .
v_call: TRBV18
d_call: .
cdr3_length: 12

cdr3_aa: CAISGRGEGYTF
cdr3_nt: TGTGCCATCAGTGGGAGAGGCGAGGGCTACACCTTC
j_call: TRBJ1-2
clone_size: .
v_call: TRBV10-3
d_call: .
cdr3_length: 12

cdr3_aa: CASSLGRGGAATNEKLFF
cdr3_nt: TGTGCCAGCAGCTTGGGGCGGGGAGGGGCGGCAACTAATGAAAAACTGTTTTTT
j_call: TRBJ1-4
clone_size: .
v_call: TRBV5-7
d_call: .
cdr3_length: 18

cdr3_aa: CASSPAGANYGYTF
cdr3_nt: TGTGCCAGCAGCCCCGCGGGCGCTAACTATGGCTACACCTTC
j_call: TRBJ1-2
clone_size: .
v_call: TRBV9
d_call: .
cdr3_length: 14

cdr3_aa: CASSIVSVGGRETQYF
cdr3_nt: TGTGCCAGTAGTATAGTATCGGTGGGGGGGAGGGAGACCCAGTACTTC
j_call: TRBJ2-5
clone_size: .
v_call: TRBV19
d_call: TRBD2
cdr3_length: 16

cdr3_aa: CASSSAWQGRYEQYF
cdr3_nt: TGTGCCAGCAGTTCCGCCTGGCAGGGCCGCTACGAGCAGTACTTC
j_call: TRBJ2-7
clone_size: .
v_call: TRBV6-5
d_call: .
cdr3_length: 15

cdr3_aa: CASSPGGTGVTEAFF
cdr3_nt: TGTGCCAGCAGCCCGGGGGGGACAGGGGTCACTGAAGCTTTCTTT
j_call: TRBJ1-1
clone_size: once
v_call: TRBV7-9
d_call: TRBD1
cdr3_length: 15

cdr3_aa: CASSPTAGSQAPLHF
cdr3_nt: TGCGCCAGCAGCCCCACGGCTGGGTCTCAGGCACCCCTCCACTTT
j_call: TRBJ1-6
clone_size: .
v_call: TRBV5-1
d_call: .
cdr3_length: 15

cdr3_aa: CASRGGSSSSYNSPLHF
cdr3_nt: TGCGCCAGCAGAGGGGGAAGCTCCAGCTCCTATAATTCACCCCTCCACTTT
j_call: TRBJ1-6
clone_size: .
v_call: TRBV4-3
d_call: .
cdr3_length: 17

cdr3_aa: CASVAGGWREQYF
cdr3_nt: TGTGCCAGCGTGGCGGGGGGGTGGCGAGAGCAGTACTTC
j_call: TRBJ2-7
clone_size: .
v_call: TRBV2
d_call: TRBD2
cdr3_length: 13

cdr3_aa: CASSKQGDEQFF
cdr3_nt: TGTGCCAGCAGCAAACAGGGCGATGAGCAGTTCTTC
j_call: TRBJ2-1
clone_size: .
v_call: TRBV7-9
d_call: .
cdr3_length: 12

cdr3_aa: CASSSGGQNNYGYTF
cdr3_nt: TGTGCCAGCAGCTCGGGCGGACAGAATAACTATGGCTACACCTTC
j_call: TRBJ1-2
clone_size: .
v_call: TRBV11-3
d_call: .
cdr3_length: 15

cdr3_aa: CASIGEGTQPQHF
cdr3_nt: TGTGCCAGTATTGGGGAGGGGACCCAGCCCCAGCATTTT
j_call: TRBJ1-5
clone_size: .
v_call: TRBV19
d_call: .
cdr3_length: 13

cdr3_aa: CASSFTGNYGYTF
cdr3_nt: TGTGCCAGCAGTTTTACAGGGAACTATGGCTACACCTTC
j_call: TRBJ1-2
clone_size: .
v_call: TRBV7-2
d_call: .
cdr3_length: 13

cdr3_aa: CASSEGGGRDYGYTF
cdr3_nt: TGTGCCAGCAGTGAAGGGGGGGGGCGCGACTATGGCTACACCTTC
j_call: TRBJ1-2
clone_size: .
v_call: TRBV6-1
d_call: .
cdr3_length: 15

cdr3_aa: CASSPRTGWDSPLHF
cdr3_nt: TGTGCCAGCAGCCCCCGGACAGGGTGGGATTCACCCCTCCACTTT
j_call: TRBJ1-6
clone_size: .
v_call: TRBV7-9
d_call: TRBD1
cdr3_length: 15

cdr3_aa: CAWSPPGQGGEKLFF
cdr3_nt: TGTGCCTGGAGTCCACCGGGACAGGGGGGCGAAAAACTGTTTTTT
j_call: TRBJ1-4
clone_size: .
v_call: TRBV30
d_call: TRBD1
cdr3_length: 15

cdr3_aa: CASSEAGQGYNEQFF
cdr3_nt: TGTGCCAGCAGTGAAGCGGGACAGGGCTACAATGAGCAGTTCTTC
j_call: TRBJ2-1
clone_size: .
v_call: TRBV2
d_call: TRBD1
cdr3_length: 15

cdr3_aa: CASSLLGQGAPQHF
cdr3_nt: TGTGCCAGCAGCCTCCTGGGACAGGGGGCTCCCCAGCATTTT
j_call: TRBJ1-5
clone_size: .
v_call: TRBV14
d_call: TRBD1
cdr3_length: 14

cdr3_aa: CASSYSGGDQPQHF
cdr3_nt: TGTGCCAGCAGTTACTCAGGGGGCGACCAGCCCCAGCATTTT
j_call: TRBJ1-5
clone_size: few
v_call: TRBV6-5
d_call: TRBD1
cdr3_length: 14

cdr3_aa: CASSLEGFDQPQHF
cdr3_nt: TGCGCCAGCAGCTTGGAGGGGTTTGATCAGCCCCAGCATTTT
j_call: TRBJ1-5
clone_size: .
v_call: TRBV5-1
d_call: .
cdr3_length: 14

cdr3_aa: CASSDLNDRGLGGGNTEAFF
cdr3_nt: TGTGCCAGCAGTGACTTGAACGACAGGGGGCTAGGAGGAGGGAACACTGAAGCTTTCTTT
j_call: TRBJ1-1
clone_size: .
v_call: TRBV6-4
d_call: TRBD1
cdr3_length: 20

cdr3_aa: CASSYEQGWNEQFF
cdr3_nt: TGTGCCAGCAGTTACGAACAGGGGTGGAATGAGCAGTTCTTC
j_call: TRBJ2-1
clone_size: .
v_call: TRBV6-6
d_call: TRBD1
cdr3_length: 14

cdr3_aa: CASSVSSGGPYEQYF
cdr3_nt: TGTGCCAGCAGCGTATCTAGCGGGGGCCCCTACGAGCAGTACTTC
j_call: TRBJ2-7
clone_size: .
v_call: TRBV9
d_call: TRBD2
cdr3_length: 15

cdr3_aa: CAIRGQGGNQPQHF
cdr3_nt: TGTGCCATCAGAGGACAGGGAGGTAATCAGCCCCAGCATTTT
j_call: TRBJ1-5
clone_size: few
v_call: TRBV10-3
d_call: TRBD1
cdr3_length: 14

cdr3_aa: CASSPWTSGHSSYNEQFF
cdr3_nt: TGTGCCAGCAGCCCTTGGACTAGCGGGCACTCCTCCTACAATGAGCAGTTCTTC
j_call: TRBJ2-1
clone_size: .
v_call: TRBV13
d_call: TRBD2
cdr3_length: 18

cdr3_aa: CASSLAALSGTHTEAFF
cdr3_nt: TGTGCCAGCAGCTTAGCGGCCCTTTCCGGGACACACACTGAAGCTTTCTTT
j_call: TRBJ1-1
clone_size: .
v_call: TRBV7-2
d_call: .
cdr3_length: 17

cdr3_aa: CASSYETKYTEAFF
cdr3_nt: TGTGCCAGCAGTTACGAGACTAAGTACACTGAAGCTTTCTTT
j_call: TRBJ1-1
clone_size: few
v_call: TRBV6-5
d_call: .
cdr3_length: 14

cdr3_aa: CASSRLTGVAYEQYF
cdr3_nt: TGTGCCAGCAGCCGCCTAACAGGGGTAGCCTACGAGCAGTACTTC
j_call: TRBJ2-7
clone_size: .
v_call: TRBV5-6
d_call: TRBD1
cdr3_length: 15

cdr3_aa: CASSNHEDRAGGYTF
cdr3_nt: TGTGCCAGTAGTAACCACGAGGACAGGGCTGGGGGCTACACCTTC
j_call: TRBJ1-2
clone_size: few
v_call: TRBV19
d_call: TRBD1
cdr3_length: 15

cdr3_aa: CASSISATNEKLFF
cdr3_nt: TGTGCCAGTAGTATTTCCGCAACTAATGAAAAACTGTTTTTT
j_call: TRBJ1-4
clone_size: .
v_call: TRBV19
d_call: .
cdr3_length: 14

cdr3_aa: CSVEDTGSGYGYTF
cdr3_nt: TGCAGCGTTGAAGATACAGGGAGCGGCTATGGCTACACCTTC
j_call: TRBJ1-2
clone_size: .
v_call: TRBV29-1
d_call: .
cdr3_length: 14

cdr3_aa: CASKRQGASNQPQHF
cdr3_nt: TGTGCCAGCAAACGACAGGGGGCATCAAATCAGCCCCAGCATTTT
j_call: TRBJ1-5
clone_size: .
v_call: TRBV6-5
d_call: TRBD1
cdr3_length: 15

cdr3_aa: CASRIQGWENTEAFF
cdr3_nt: TGTGCCAGCAGGATACAGGGGTGGGAGAACACTGAAGCTTTCTTT
j_call: TRBJ1-1
clone_size: .
v_call: TRBV27
d_call: TRBD1
cdr3_length: 15

cdr3_aa: CASSLNGAASTDTQYF
cdr3_nt: TGCGCCAGCAGCCTGAATGGGGCGGCTAGCACAGATACGCAGTATTTT
j_call: TRBJ2-3
clone_size: few
v_call: TRBV4-3
d_call: .
cdr3_length: 16

cdr3_aa: CASSDPGSTDTQYF
cdr3_nt: TGTGCCAGCAGTGATCCAGGATCCACAGATACGCAGTATTTT
j_call: TRBJ2-3
clone_size: .
v_call: TRBV6-4
d_call: .
cdr3_length: 14

cdr3_aa: CAISVRRGSYEQYF
cdr3_nt: TGTGCCATCAGTGTCCGCCGGGGGTCCTACGAGCAGTACTTC
j_call: TRBJ2-7
clone_size: .
v_call: TRBV10-3
d_call: .
cdr3_length: 14

cdr3_aa: CASVRGGGVNTGELFF
cdr3_nt: TGTGCCAGCGTCCGGGGAGGAGGGGTCAACACCGGGGAGCTGTTTTTT
j_call: TRBJ2-2
clone_size: .
v_call: TRBV7-9
d_call: .
cdr3_length: 16

cdr3_aa: CASSLLSGGRTDTQYF
cdr3_nt: TGTGCCAGCAGCTTATTAAGCGGGGGACGCACAGATACGCAGTATTTT
j_call: TRBJ2-3
clone_size: .
v_call: TRBV7-2
d_call: TRBD2
cdr3_length: 16

cdr3_aa: CASSRGGLTGTYEQYF
cdr3_nt: TGTGCCAGCAGCCGGGGGGGACTCACAGGCACCTACGAGCAGTACTTC
j_call: TRBJ2-7
clone_size: once
v_call: TRBV5-4
d_call: TRBD2
cdr3_length: 16

cdr3_aa: CSAHFGYGYTF
cdr3_nt: TGCAGTGCTCACTTCGGCTATGGCTACACCTTC
j_call: TRBJ1-2
clone_size: .
v_call: TRBV20-1
d_call: .
cdr3_length: 11

cdr3_aa: CATSKDRGRGETQYF
cdr3_nt: TGTGCCACCAGCAAAGACAGGGGGCGCGGGGAGACCCAGTACTTC
j_call: TRBJ2-5
clone_size: .
v_call: TRBV15
d_call: TRBD1
cdr3_length: 15

cdr3_aa: CASSQGSRTAYGYTF
cdr3_nt: TGTGCCAGCAGCCAAGGGTCCAGGACAGCCTATGGCTACACCTTC
j_call: TRBJ1-2
clone_size: .
v_call: TRBV5-4
d_call: .
cdr3_length: 15

cdr3_aa: CAQGRGGNYGYTF
cdr3_nt: TGTGCCCAAGGCCGGGGGGGTAACTATGGCTACACCTTC
j_call: TRBJ1-2
clone_size: once
v_call: TRBV27
d_call: .
cdr3_length: 13